The text below deals with one T cell receptor beta chain. Its specificity is not known. The entry originates in a study of T cell responses to AZD1222 COVID-19 vaccine. Study overall: Investigators merged groups given second doses at roughly 4 or roughly 12 weeks.

Study conclusions and caveats: Females made up more of the donors, who were largely white British, and clonal diversity may have come out too low. An increase in Spike-specific TCR breadth and depth was observed after two AZD1222 doses.

The CDR3 is 18 amino acids. The germline gives CDR1 MGHRA, CDR2 YSYEKL. V was trimmed by 0 bases and J by 7 bases, leaving 19 bases between them. Libraries were prepared by immunoSEQ multiplex PCR; TCRdb keeps only in-frame clonotypes and omits some of them. Of 100,000 to 110,000 clones in the sample, less than 90% are singletons; the top ten hold under 2%. The starting material was peripheral blood, obtained on day 0 of AZD1222 vaccination. The chain recombines TRBV4-1 with TRBJ1-6; D possibly corresponds to TRBD1 (5 bases). The receptor's source is an adult in good health. The CDR3: CASSQDTLGHLGNSPLHF. CDR3 nucleotide sequence: TGCGCCAGCAGCCAAGATACTCTGGGGCACCTTGGGAATTCACCCCTCCACTTT.